These 7 T cell receptor beta chains originate from one sample sequenced in a study of T cells in Graves' hyperthyroidism and ophthalmopathy. Authors of the study amplified TCR beta CDR3 regions from RNA transcripts. Initially, a first-round RT-PCR of the TCR CDR3 employed the HTBI primer set. TCRdb reanalysed the multiplex PCR reads using MiXCR and keeps one entry per CDR3 protein. The sample records more than 500,000 distinct CDR3 sequences, 16% being singletons. The sample comprised blood. Receptor source: a woman aged 25 to 39 with Graves' ophthalmopathy.

The genes are TRBV25-1 and TRBJ2-2; no firm D call. This CDR3 spans 13 amino acids. The germline gives CDR1 MGHDK, CDR2 SYGVNS. Trimming took 8 bases from V and 3 from J, leaving 10 bases between them. DNA for the CDR3: TGTGCCAGCGCTAAGGAATACACCGGGGAGCTGTTTTTT. This translates into CASAKEYTGELFF.

This clonotype was seen at least ten times. This chain links TRBV29-1 with TRBJ2-1, with 10 bases fitting TRBD2. Germline trimming cut 5 bases from V and 6 bases from J; bases unmatched to any gene: 10. This CDR3 is built from 15 residues. The V gene's germline CDR1 is SQVTM and CDR2 ANQGSEA. CDR3 nucleotide sequence: TGCAGCGTTCGTAGGGGAGCGGGAGGGGTCAATGAGCAGTTCTTC. It translates to CSVRRGAGGVNEQFF.

This clonotype was observed many times. The rearrangement links TRBV7-2 to TRBJ2-7; TRBD2 aligns across 11 bases. J was trimmed by 6 bases and V by 5 bases; bases with no gene match: 6. The germline V gene encodes CDR1 SGHTA and CDR2 FQGNSA. The CDR3 is 14 residues long. This CDR3 reads CASSQPSGRPEQYF. The CDR3, as DNA: TGTGCCAGCAGCCAACCTAGCGGGAGGCCCGAGCAGTACTTC.

This clonotype was counted at least ten times. The chain links TRBV11-2 to TRBJ1-2; D is unresolved. Per the germline V gene, CDR1 is SGHAT and CDR2 is FQNNGV. The CDR3 covers 12 residues. Trimming took 4 bases from V and 6 from J, leaving 9 bases between them. The CDR3 protein is CASSSEGNGYTF. The DNA of the CDR3 is TGTGCCAGCAGCTCGGAGGGAAATGGCTACACCTTC.

In its sample, this clonotype was seen many times. The chain links TRBV6-2 or TRBV6-3 to TRBJ2-1; tentatively, D is TRBD1 (5 bases). Trimming cost V 5 bases and J 0 bases, with 11 bases left between them. Germline loops: CDR1 MNHEY, CDR2 SVGEGT. The CDR3 spans 15 residues. This CDR3 reads CASSKRQSSYNEQFF. DNA of the CDR3: TGTGCCAGCAGTAAACGACAGAGCTCCTACAATGAGCAGTTCTTC.

This clonotype was seen repeatedly, ten times or more. The chain is built from TRBV30 and TRBJ1-6, with D possibly TRBD1 on 6 matching bases. V was clipped by 3 bases and J by 9 bases, with 15 bases between them. The CDR3 totals 14 residues. Germline V gene data show CDR1 as GTSNPN and CDR2 as SVGIG (reference sequence). The CDR3, as DNA: TGTGCCTGGAGCACCGGGGGCCGGGGTTCACCCCTCCACTTT. Translating it yields CAWSTGGRGSPLHF.

The V gene is TRBV7-3, the J gene TRBJ1-6, with D possibly matching TRBD1 (5 bases). Germline CDR1 reads SGHTA; CDR2 reads FQGTGA. The V gene lost 5 bases and the J gene lost 6 bases, with 20 bases spanning the gap. The CDR3 is 17 residues long. The CDR3: CASSHRGEGAINSPLHF. The CDR3 nucleotides read TGTGCCAGCAGCCACCGCGGGGAAGGGGCCATTAATTCACCCCTCCACTTT. The full variable domain, its missing parts supplied by reference TRBV7-3 and TRBJ1-6, is GAGVSQTPSNKVTEKGKYVELRCDPISGHTALYWYRQSLGQGPEFLIYFQGTGAADDSGLPNDRFFAVRPEGSVSTLKIQRTERGDSAVYLCASSHRGEGAINSPLHFGNGTRLTVT.